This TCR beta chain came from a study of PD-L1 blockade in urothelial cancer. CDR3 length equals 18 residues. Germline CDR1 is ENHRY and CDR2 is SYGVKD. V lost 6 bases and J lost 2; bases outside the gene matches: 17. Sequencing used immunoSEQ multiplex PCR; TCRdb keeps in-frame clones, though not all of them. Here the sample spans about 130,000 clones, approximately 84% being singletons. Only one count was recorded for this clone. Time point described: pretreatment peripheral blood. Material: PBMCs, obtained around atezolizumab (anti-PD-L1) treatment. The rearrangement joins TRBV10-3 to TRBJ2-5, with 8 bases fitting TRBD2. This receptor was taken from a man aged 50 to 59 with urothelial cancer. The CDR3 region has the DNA TGTGCCATCAGGGCCCAGGGAGCGGGAGCGAGAGGACAAGAGACCCAGTACTTC. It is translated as CAIRAQGAGARGQETQYF.